What follows are 15 T cell receptor beta chains derived from one specimen sequenced in a study of cytomegalovirus exposure and HLA in healthy donors. PCR amplification relied on 60 Vbeta primers (plus 13 Jbeta primers). Measured with immunoSEQ multiplex PCR; TCRdb has only the in-frame clones, and not every one. The sample lists around 200,000 clones; around 79% were seen once. Sequenced sample: PBMCs. The receptors stem from a male donor in good health and CMV-seronegative.

This clone occurred once. The V gene is TRBV4-1, the J gene TRBJ2-5, with unresolved D. The V end lost 2 bases, the J end lost 3 bases, and 10 bases lay between the germline ends. The germline gives CDR1 MGHRA, CDR2 YSYEKL. The CDR3 consists of 14 residues. CDR3 loop: CASSQPDTEETQYF. CDR3 nucleotide sequence: TGCGCCAGCAGCCAACCTGACACCGAAGAGACCCAGTACTTC.

In its sample, this clone was seen once. V is TRBV7-6 and J is TRBJ1-1, with TRBD1 matching over 8 bases. The CDR3 extends over 16 amino acids. The germline CDR1 and CDR2 sequences are SGHVS and FNYEAQ. V gave up 2 bases and J gave up 1 base; unmatched junction bases: 6. Here the CDR3 DNA reads TGTGCCAGCAGCTTAACCATCGGACAGGGGAACACTGAAGCTTTCTTT. Translation gives CASSLTIGQGNTEAFF.

The chain uses TRBV4-3 and TRBJ1-5; TRBD1 is a possible D gene (5 bases). The germline CDR1 and CDR2 sequences are LGHNA and YSLEER. Trimming took 3 bases from V and 6 from J, leaving 12 bases between them. This CDR3 spans 14 amino acids. The CDR3 loop reads CASSHSVGPQPQHF. The CDR3 DNA reads as TGCGCCAGCAGCCACTCGGTGGGGCCTCAGCCCCAGCATTTT.

The J gene is TRBJ2-3, the V gene TRBV29-1; 8 nucleotides line up with TRBD2. The V segment lost 6 bases and the J segment 5 bases; nucleotides outside the gene matches: 7. This CDR3 has 13 residues. Germline V lookup: CDR1 SQVTM, CDR2 ANQGSEA. The CDR3 spells CSVDGGGGDTQYF. DNA for the CDR3: TGCAGCGTGGACGGGGGGGGCGGAGATACGCAGTATTTT.

The chain recombines TRBV29-1 with TRBJ2-6; TRBD2 matches 7 bases. V shed 3 bases and J 1 base; nucleotides not matched to a gene: 0. Germline loops: CDR1 SQVTM, CDR2 ANQGSEA. The CDR3 is 14 residues long. CDR3 protein: CSVEGGSGANVLTF. The CDR3 DNA reads TGCAGCGTTGAGGGGGGGTCTGGGGCCAACGTCCTGACTTTC.

This clone was seen more than once but under ten times. The chain combines TRBV15 with TRBJ2-1; D might be TRBD1 (5 bases). Germline V gene data show CDR1 as LNHNV and CDR2 as YYDKDF (reference sequence). Deletions cut 0 bases from V and 14 bases from J, with 17 bases between. The CDR3 has 14 amino acids. CDR3 residues: CATSREGLGQGEFF. CDR3 nucleotides: TGTGCCACCAGCAGAGAAGGGTTGGGGCAAGGGGAGTTCTTC.

The chain carries TRBV10-3 and TRBJ2-5, with TRBD2 matching over 12 bases. The junction had 10 bases not matched to a gene; V was cut back by 3 bases and J by 2 bases. The CDR3 is 18 residues long. CDR1 and CDR2 (germline): ENHRY, SYGVKD. The CDR3 reads CAISDPTGTSGLQETQYF. The CDR3 nucleotides are TGTGCCATCAGTGATCCCACGGGGACTAGCGGGCTTCAAGAGACCCAGTACTTC.

This chain uses TRBV10-3 with TRBJ2-2, with D possibly TRBD2 on 5 matching bases. CDR3 size: 15 residues. The V and J ends lost 3 bases and 3 bases respectively, with 11 bases between them. Germline CDR1 is ENHRY and CDR2 is SYGVKD. In DNA form, the CDR3 reads TGTGCCATCAGTGAAATTGAAGCGGACACCGGGGAGCTGTTTTTT. This encodes CAISEIEADTGELFF.

The V gene is TRBV7-3, the J gene TRBJ2-1; 7 bases fit TRBD1. Losses at the gene ends were 4 bases for V and 5 bases for J; bases not matched to a gene: 8. CDR1 and CDR2 (germline): SGHTA, FQGTGA. This CDR3 is 15 amino acids long. CDR3 in amino acids: CASSYPGTDDNEQFF. DNA for the CDR3: TGTGCCAGCAGCTACCCCGGGACAGATGACAATGAGCAGTTCTTC.

The rearrangement uses TRBV5-6 and TRBJ2-7, with 10 bases matching TRBD2. This CDR3 contains 15 residues. The germline V gene has CDR1 SGHDT and CDR2 YYEEEE. J lost 3 bases, V lost 0 bases, and 3 bases had no gene match. The chain's CDR3 is CASSLETSGNYEQYF. The CDR3 DNA follows: TGTGCCAGCAGCTTGGAAACTAGCGGGAACTACGAGCAGTACTTC.

The J gene is TRBJ1-5, the V gene TRBV7-2; 7 bases match TRBD1. Germline-derived CDR1 and CDR2 are SGHTA and FQGNSA. The J segment lost 7 bases and the V segment lost 2 bases, leaving 8 bases of the junction unmatched. The CDR3 is 15 residues long. CDR3 region: CASSLQGTEGQPQHF. The CDR3 DNA is TGTGCCAGCAGCTTACAGGGGACAGAGGGCCAGCCCCAGCATTTT. Combining the CDR3 with reference TRBV7-2 and TRBJ1-5 gives the whole variable domain GAGVSQSPSNKVTEKGKDVELRCDPISGHTALYWYRQSLGQGLEFLIYFQGNSAPDKSGLPSDRFSAERTGGSVSTLTIQRTQQEDSAVYLCASSLQGTEGQPQHFGDGTRLSIL.

V and J are TRBV5-6 and TRBJ1-1, with D uncertain. The V gene lost 4 bases and the J gene lost 4 bases, with 11 bases spanning the gap. The germline V gene encodes CDR1 SGHDT and CDR2 YYEEEE. This CDR3 spans 13 amino acids. The CDR3 nucleotides read TGTGCCAGCAGCGAGGTCGGTAGCACTGAAGCTTTCTTT. It codes for CASSEVGSTEAFF.

The gene calls are TRBV30 and TRBJ2-2; possible D gene TRBD2, 5 bases. The germline V gene has CDR1 GTSNPN and CDR2 SVGIG (reference sequence). The CDR3 runs 14 residues. Trimming took off 0 bases at V and 3 bases at J, with 8 bases between the two ends. CDR3 in amino acids: CAWSVRGYTGELFF. The CDR3 DNA reads as TGTGCCTGGAGTGTCAGAGGGTACACCGGGGAGCTGTTTTTT.

This clone was counted a single time. The chain is built from TRBV5-1 and TRBJ2-3, with 8 bases that match TRBD2. This CDR3 is 17 amino acids long. Per the germline V gene, CDR1 is SGHRS and CDR2 is YFSETQ. V shed 3 bases and J 6 bases; nucleotides not matched to a gene: 15. The DNA for the CDR3 is TGCGCCAGCAGCTCAACAGGGCGGGGGGCTCCTCGGGATACGCAGTATTTT. It is translated as CASSSTGRGAPRDTQYF.

This clone came up a few times. V and J are TRBV4-3 and TRBJ1-4, with unresolved D. This CDR3 is built from 17 residues. The V gene lost 0 bases and the J gene lost 5 bases, with 16 bases spanning the gap. In germline, CDR1 is LGHNA, CDR2 YSLEER. The CDR3 DNA reads as TGCGCCAGCAGCCAAGAGGAGAGCGGGAATGGGAATGAAAAACTGTTTTTT. Translating it yields CASSQEESGNGNEKLFF.